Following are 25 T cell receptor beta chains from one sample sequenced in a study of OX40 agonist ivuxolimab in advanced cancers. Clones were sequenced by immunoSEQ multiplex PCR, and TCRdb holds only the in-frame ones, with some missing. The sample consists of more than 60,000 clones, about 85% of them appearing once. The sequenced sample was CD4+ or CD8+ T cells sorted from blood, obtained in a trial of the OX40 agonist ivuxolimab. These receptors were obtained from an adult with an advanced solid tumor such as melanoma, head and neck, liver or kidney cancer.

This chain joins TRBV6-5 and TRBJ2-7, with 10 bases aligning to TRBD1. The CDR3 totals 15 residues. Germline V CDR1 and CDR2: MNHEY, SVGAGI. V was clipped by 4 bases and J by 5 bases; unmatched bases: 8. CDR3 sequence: CASSSGQGVVDEQYF. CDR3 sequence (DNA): TGTGCCAGCAGTTCCGGACAGGGGGTTGTCGACGAGCAGTACTTC.

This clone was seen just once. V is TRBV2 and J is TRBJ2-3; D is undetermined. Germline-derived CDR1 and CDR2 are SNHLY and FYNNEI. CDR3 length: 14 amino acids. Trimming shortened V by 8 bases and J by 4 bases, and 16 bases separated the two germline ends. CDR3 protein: CASQVSYISDTQYF. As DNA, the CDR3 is TGTGCCAGCCAGGTTAGCTATATTTCAGATACGCAGTATTTT. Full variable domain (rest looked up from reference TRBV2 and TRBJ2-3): EPEVTQTPSHQVTQMGQEVILRCVPISNHLYFYWYRQILGQKVEFLVSFYNNEISEKSEIFDDQFSVERPDGSNFTLKIRSTKLEDSAMYFCASQVSYISDTQYFGPGTRLTVL.

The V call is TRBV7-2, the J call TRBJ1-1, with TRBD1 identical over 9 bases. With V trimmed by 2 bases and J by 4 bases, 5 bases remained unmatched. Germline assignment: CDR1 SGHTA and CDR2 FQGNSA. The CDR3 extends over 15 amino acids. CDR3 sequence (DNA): TGTGCCAGCAGCTTAACAGGGGGCGCAGGCACTGAAGCTTTCTTT. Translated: CASSLTGGAGTEAFF.

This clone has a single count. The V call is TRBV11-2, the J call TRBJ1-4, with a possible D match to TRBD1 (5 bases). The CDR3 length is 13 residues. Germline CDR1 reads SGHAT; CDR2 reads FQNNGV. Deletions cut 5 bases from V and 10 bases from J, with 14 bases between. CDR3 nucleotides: TGTGCCAGCAGCCCCCCGGACGGGGGAAAACTGTTTTTT. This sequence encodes CASSPPDGGKLFF.

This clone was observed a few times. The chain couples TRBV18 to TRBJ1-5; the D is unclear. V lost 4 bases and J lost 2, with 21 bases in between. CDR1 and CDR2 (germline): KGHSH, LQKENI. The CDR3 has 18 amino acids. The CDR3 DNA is TGTGCCAGCTCACTTCTAGGGTACACAGATCAGCGCAATCAGCCCCAGCATTTT. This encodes CASSLLGYTDQRNQPQHF.

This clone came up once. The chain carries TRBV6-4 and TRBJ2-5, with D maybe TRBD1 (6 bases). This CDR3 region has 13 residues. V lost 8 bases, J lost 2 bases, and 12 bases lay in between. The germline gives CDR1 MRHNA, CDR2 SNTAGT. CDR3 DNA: TGTGCCAGCGGTCGGACAGCACAAGAGACCCAGTACTTC. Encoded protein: CASGRTAQETQYF.

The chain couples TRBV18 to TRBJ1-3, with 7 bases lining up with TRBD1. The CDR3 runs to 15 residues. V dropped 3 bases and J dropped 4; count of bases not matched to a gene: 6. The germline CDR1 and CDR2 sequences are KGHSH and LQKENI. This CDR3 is CASSPPGTVGNTIYF. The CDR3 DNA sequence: TGTGCCAGCTCACCCCCCGGGACAGTAGGAAACACCATATATTTT.

CDR3 bases: TGCAGCGTTGATGGGCCCGAAGGTGGCACAGATACGCAGTATTTT. Translated, it gives CSVDGPEGGTDTQYF. The gene calls are TRBV29-1 and TRBJ2-3; D uncertain. CDR1 is SQVTM, CDR2 ANQGSEA, per germline. V lost 3 bases to trimming and J lost 1 base, with 14 bases between them. The CDR3 consists of 15 residues.

CDR3 protein: CASSEVQEVAGELFF. The CDR3 nucleotides read TGTGCCAGCAGTGAAGTTCAAGAAGTCGCCGGGGAGCTGTTTTTT. The chain uses TRBV6-1 and TRBJ2-2; D is unresolved. V was shortened by 1 base and J by 6 bases, with 12 bases between the two germline ends. Germline CDR1 and CDR2: MNHNS and SASEGT. The CDR3 loop spans 15 amino acids.

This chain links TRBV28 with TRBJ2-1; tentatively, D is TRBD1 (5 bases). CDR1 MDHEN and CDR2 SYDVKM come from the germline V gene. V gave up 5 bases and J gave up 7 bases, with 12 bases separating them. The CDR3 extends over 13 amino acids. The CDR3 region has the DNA TGTGCCAGCAGTACGACAGTTTTGAATGAGCAGTTCTTC. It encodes CASSTTVLNEQFF.

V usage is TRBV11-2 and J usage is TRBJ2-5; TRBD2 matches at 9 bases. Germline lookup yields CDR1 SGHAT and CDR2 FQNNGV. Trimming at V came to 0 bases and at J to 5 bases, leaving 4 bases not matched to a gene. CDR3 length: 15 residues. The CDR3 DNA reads TGTGCCAGCAGCTTAGACGGCCTAGCGGGGGAGACCCAGTACTTC. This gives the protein CASSLDGLAGETQYF.

CDR3 residues: CASSQRQTSYEQYF. The CDR3 DNA follows: TGCGCCAGCAGCCAGCGGCAGACCTCCTACGAGCAGTACTTC. The V call is TRBV4-3, the J call TRBJ2-7; D gene uncertain. Germline V gives CDR1 LGHNA, CDR2 YSLEER. The CDR3 covers 14 residues. The V gene lost 3 bases and the J gene lost 0 bases, with 9 bases spanning the gap.

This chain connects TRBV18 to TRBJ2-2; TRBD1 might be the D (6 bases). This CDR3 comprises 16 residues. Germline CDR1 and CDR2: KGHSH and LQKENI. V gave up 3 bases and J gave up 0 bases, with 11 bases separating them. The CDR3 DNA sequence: TGTGCCAGCTCACCGGCCGGGACATCGAACACCGGGGAGCTGTTTTTT. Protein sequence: CASSPAGTSNTGELFF.

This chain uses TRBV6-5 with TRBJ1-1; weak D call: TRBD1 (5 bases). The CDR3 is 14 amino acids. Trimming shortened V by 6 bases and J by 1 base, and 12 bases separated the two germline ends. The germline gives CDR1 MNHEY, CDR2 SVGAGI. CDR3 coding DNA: TGTGCCAGCAGACCGGACACCTGGAACACTGAAGCTTTCTTT. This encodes CASRPDTWNTEAFF.

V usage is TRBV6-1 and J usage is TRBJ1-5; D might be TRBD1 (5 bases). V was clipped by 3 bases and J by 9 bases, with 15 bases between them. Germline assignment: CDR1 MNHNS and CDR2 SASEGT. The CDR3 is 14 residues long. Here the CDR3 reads CASSDRGRDGPQHF. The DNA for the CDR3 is TGTGCCAGCAGTGACCGGGGGAGGGATGGGCCCCAGCATTTT.

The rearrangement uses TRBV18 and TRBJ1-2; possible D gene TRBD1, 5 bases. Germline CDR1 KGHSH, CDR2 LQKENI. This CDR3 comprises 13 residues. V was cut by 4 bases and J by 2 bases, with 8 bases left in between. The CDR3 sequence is CASSRGGNYGYTF. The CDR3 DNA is TGTGCCAGCTCACGGGGGGGGAACTATGGCTACACCTTC.

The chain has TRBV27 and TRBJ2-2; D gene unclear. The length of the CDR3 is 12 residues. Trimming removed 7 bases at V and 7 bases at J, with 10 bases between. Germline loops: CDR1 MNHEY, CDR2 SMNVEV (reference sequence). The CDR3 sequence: CASIGPRGELFF. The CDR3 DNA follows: TGTGCCAGCATTGGGCCGCGCGGGGAGCTGTTTTTT.

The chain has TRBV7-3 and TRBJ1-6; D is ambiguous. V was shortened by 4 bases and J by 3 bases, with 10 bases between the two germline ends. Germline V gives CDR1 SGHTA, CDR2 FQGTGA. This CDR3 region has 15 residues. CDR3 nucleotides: TGTGCCAGCAGCTCGAGCGCCCTCTATAATTCACCCCTCCACTTT. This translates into CASSSSALYNSPLHF.

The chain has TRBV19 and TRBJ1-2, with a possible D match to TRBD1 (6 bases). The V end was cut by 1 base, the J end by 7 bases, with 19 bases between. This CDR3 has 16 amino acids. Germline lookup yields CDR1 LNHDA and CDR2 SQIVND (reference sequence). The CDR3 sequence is CASSIVTAGDGPGYTF. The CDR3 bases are TGTGCCAGTAGTATAGTAACCGCAGGGGATGGACCTGGCTACACCTTC. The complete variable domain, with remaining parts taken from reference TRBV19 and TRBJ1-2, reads DGGITQSPKYLFRKEGQNVTLSCEQNLNHDAMYWYRQDPGQGLRLIYYSQIVNDFQKGDIAEGYSVSREKKESFPLTVTSAQKNPTAFYLCASSIVTAGDGPGYTFGSGTRLTVV.

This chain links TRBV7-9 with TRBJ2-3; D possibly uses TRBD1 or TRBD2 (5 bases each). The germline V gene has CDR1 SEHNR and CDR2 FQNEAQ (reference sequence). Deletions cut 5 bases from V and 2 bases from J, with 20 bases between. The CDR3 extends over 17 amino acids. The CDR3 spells CASSPGTRPPATDTQYF. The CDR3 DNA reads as TGTGCCAGCAGCCCCGGGACCCGCCCTCCCGCCACAGATACGCAGTATTTT.

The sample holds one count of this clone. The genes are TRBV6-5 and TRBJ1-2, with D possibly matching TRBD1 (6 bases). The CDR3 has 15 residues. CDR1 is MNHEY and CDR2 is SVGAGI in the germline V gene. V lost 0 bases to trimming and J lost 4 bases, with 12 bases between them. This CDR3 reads CASSYSRGGSYGYTF. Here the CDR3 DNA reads TGTGCCAGCAGTTACTCGCGGGGGGGCAGCTATGGCTACACCTTC.

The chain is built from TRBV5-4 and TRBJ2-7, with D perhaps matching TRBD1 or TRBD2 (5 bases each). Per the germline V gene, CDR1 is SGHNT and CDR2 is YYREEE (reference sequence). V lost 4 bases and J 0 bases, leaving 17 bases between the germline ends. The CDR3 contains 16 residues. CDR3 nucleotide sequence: TGTGCCAGCAGCCCGCCAGGGACCGCGAGCTCCTACGAGCAGTACTTC. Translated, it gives CASSPPGTASSYEQYF.

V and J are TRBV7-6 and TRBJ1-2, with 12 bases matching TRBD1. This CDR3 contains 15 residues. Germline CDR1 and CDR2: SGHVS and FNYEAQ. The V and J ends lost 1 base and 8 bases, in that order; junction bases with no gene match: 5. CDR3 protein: CASSLDRDRGLGYTF. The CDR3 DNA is TGTGCCAGCAGCTTAGATAGGGACAGGGGGCTCGGCTACACCTTC.

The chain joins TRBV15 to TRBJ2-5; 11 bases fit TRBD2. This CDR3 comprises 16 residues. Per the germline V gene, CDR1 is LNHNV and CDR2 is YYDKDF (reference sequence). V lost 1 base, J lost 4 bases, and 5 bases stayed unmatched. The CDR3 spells CATSRVSGGARETQYF. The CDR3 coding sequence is TGTGCCACCAGCAGAGTTAGCGGGGGGGCCAGAGAGACCCAGTACTTC.

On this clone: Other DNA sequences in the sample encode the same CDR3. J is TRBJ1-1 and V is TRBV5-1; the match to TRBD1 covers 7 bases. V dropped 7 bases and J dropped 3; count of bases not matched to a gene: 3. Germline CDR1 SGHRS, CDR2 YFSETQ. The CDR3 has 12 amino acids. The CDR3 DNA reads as TGCGCCAGCTCCACAGGGGACACTGAAGCTTTCTTT. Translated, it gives CASSTGDTEAFF.